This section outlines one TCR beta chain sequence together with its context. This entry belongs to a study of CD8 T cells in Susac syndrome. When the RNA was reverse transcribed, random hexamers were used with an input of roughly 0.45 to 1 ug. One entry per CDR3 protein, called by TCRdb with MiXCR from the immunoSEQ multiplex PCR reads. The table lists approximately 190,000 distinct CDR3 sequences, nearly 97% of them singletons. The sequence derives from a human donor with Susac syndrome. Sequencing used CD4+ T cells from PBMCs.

The CDR3 region is CASSPRGTDTQYF. DNA for the CDR3: TGTGCCAGCAGCCCCAGGGGAACAGATACGCAGTATTTT. The chain has TRBV11-2 and TRBJ2-3, with D possibly being TRBD1 (6 bases). The CDR3 consists of 13 residues. Germline V gives CDR1 SGHAT, CDR2 FQNNGV. V was clipped by 5 bases and J by 3 bases, with 9 bases between them. The complete variable domain, with remaining parts taken from reference TRBV11-2 and TRBJ2-3, reads EAGVAQSPRYKIIEKRQSVAFWCNPISGHATLYWYQQILGQGPKLLIQFQNNGVVDDSQLPKDRFSAERLKGVDSTLKIQPAKLEDSAVYLCASSPRGTDTQYFGPGTRLTVL.